This passage covers 6 T cell receptor beta chains from one sample sequenced in a study of shared clonotypes between healthy human individuals. Sequencing used immunoSEQ multiplex PCR; TCRdb keeps in-frame clones, though not all of them. Found here are around 610,000 clones, around 96% of them singletons; the top ten hold 0.11%. Naivety among CD8 cells was defined by CD45RO negativity and positive CCR7 selection, thereby excluding terminally differentiated effector memory CD45RA+ cells. The sequenced material came from naive CD8+ T cells sorted from blood. These receptor sequences come from a woman aged 30 to 39 in good health.

The rearrangement links TRBV7-6 to TRBJ2-7; D remains ambiguous. The CDR3 extends over 13 amino acids. Trimming removed 1 base from V and 3 bases from J, with 7 bases in between. Germline-derived CDR1 and CDR2 are SGHVS and FNYEAQ. CDR3 loop: CASSLGDYYEQYF. The CDR3 nucleotides are TGTGCCAGCAGCTTAGGGGATTACTACGAGCAGTACTTC.

The V gene is TRBV7-2, the J gene TRBJ2-1; D is possibly TRBD2 (6 bases). The germline gives CDR1 SGHTA, CDR2 FQGNSA. Trimming removed 2 bases from V and 8 bases from J, with 19 bases in between. CDR3 size: 16 residues. Here the CDR3 DNA reads TGTGCCAGCAGCTTAAGTCTTGGGGCGGGATGGGATGAGCAGTTCTTC. Encoded protein: CASSLSLGAGWDEQFF.

V is TRBV6-5 and J is TRBJ2-1, with 7 bases that match TRBD1. V lost 1 base, J lost 4 bases, and 7 bases stayed unmatched. There are 16 residues in the CDR3. From germline, CDR1 is MNHEY and CDR2 SVGAGI. CDR3 residues: CASSYYSGTAYNEQFF. CDR3 coding DNA: TGTGCCAGCAGTTACTACTCCGGGACAGCATACAATGAGCAGTTCTTC.

This clone was seen a few times. The chain recombines TRBV15 with TRBJ2-7; 8 positions match TRBD2. Per germline, CDR1 LNHNV and CDR2 YYDKDF (reference sequence). The V segment lost 4 bases and the J segment 4 bases; nucleotides outside the gene matches: 6. There are 14 residues in the CDR3. In nucleotides, the CDR3 is TGTGCCACCAGCATTAGCGGGGCGTCTTACGAGCAGTACTTC. This translates into CATSISGASYEQYF. The variable domain in full, completed from reference TRBV15 and TRBJ2-7, reads DAMVIQNPRYQVTQFGKPVTLSCSQTLNHNVMYWYQQKSSQAPKLLFHYYDKDFNNEADTPDNFQSRRPNTSFCFLDIRSPGLGDTAMYLCATSISGASYEQYFGPGTRLTVT.

J is TRBJ2-5 and V is TRBV2; D could derive from TRBD1 or TRBD2 (5 bases each). There are 15 residues in the CDR3. Germline lookup yields CDR1 SNHLY and CDR2 FYNNEI. Trimming left V 1 base short and J 1 base short, with 10 bases between. CDR3 protein: CASSEVWGSQETQYF. In DNA form, the CDR3 reads TGTGCCAGCAGTGAAGTGTGGGGGTCCCAAGAGACCCAGTACTTC.

The gene calls are TRBV11-2 and TRBJ1-2; D gene ambiguous. This CDR3 region has 15 residues. Trimming cost V 1 base and J 2 bases, with 11 bases left between them. From germline, CDR1 is SGHAT and CDR2 FQNNGV. The CDR3 here is CASSLAPGGNYGYTF. In DNA form, the CDR3 reads TGTGCCAGCAGCTTAGCCCCAGGCGGCAACTATGGCTACACCTTC.